The sequence of this T cell receptor (beta chain) was determined in a study of T cells in Graves' hyperthyroidism and ophthalmopathy. Study-level points and caveats: Blood also showed most of the thyroid clonotypes that were expanded above 0.001.

Clinical symptoms, serum thyroxine and TRAb, thyroid ultrasound and orbital computed tomography were used for the diagnoses. Each 10 ml fresh peripheral blood draw supplied the PBMCs. Amplified TCR beta CDR3 regions derived from RNA transcripts. First-round RT-PCR of the TCR CDR3 relied on the HTBI primer set. TCRdb re-called the multiplex PCR reads through MiXCR, storing one row per CDR3 protein. In the table there are 270,000 or so distinct CDR3 sequences, roughly 15% of which are singletons. Per germline, CDR1 SGDLS and CDR2 YYNGEE. Deletions cut 3 bases from V and 4 bases from J, with 7 bases between. The CDR3 is 12 amino acids. In its sample, this clonotype was seen many times. The antigen is not known.

Specimen: blood. The sequence derives from a woman between 45 and 65 years old with Graves' hyperthyroidism that later progressed to Graves' ophthalmopathy. V is TRBV9 and J is TRBJ2-5; D ambiguous. The CDR3 coding sequence is TGTGCCAGCAGCGCCCTCGGAGAGACCCAGTACTTC. Residues: CASSALGETQYF.